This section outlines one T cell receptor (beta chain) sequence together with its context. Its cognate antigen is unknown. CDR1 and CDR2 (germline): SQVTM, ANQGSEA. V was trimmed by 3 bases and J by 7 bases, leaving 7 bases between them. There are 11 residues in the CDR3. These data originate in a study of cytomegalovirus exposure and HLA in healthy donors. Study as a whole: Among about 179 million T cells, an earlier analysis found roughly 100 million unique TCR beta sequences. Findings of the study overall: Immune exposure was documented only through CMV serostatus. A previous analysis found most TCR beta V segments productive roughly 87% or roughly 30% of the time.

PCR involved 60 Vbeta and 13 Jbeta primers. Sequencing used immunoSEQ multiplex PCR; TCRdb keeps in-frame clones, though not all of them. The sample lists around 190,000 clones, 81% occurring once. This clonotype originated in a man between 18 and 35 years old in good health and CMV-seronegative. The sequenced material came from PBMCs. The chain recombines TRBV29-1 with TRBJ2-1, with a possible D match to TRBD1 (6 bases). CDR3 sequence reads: CSVDRGNEQFF. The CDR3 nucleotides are TGCAGCGTTGATAGGGGGAATGAGCAGTTCTTC.